This T cell receptor beta chain came from a study of blood T cells in healthy people across ages. The V gene lost 5 bases and the J gene lost 5 bases, with 18 bases spanning the gap. Germline V gives CDR1 SGHTA, CDR2 FQGNSA. The CDR3 consists of 15 residues. Next came a second PCR, run for roughly 6 to 11 cycles, which used a sample-barcoded 5' primer along with a J-beta primer mix. Every cDNA was tagged by a template-switch adaptor with 12 random nucleotides. TCRdb independently ran MiXCR on the 5' RACE reads; one entry per CDR3 protein. The data show about 570,000 distinct CDR3 sequences, with 25% to 30% seen just once and around 18% held by the top ten.

Material for sequencing was blood. The clonotype comes from a woman in her 70s in good health. The gene calls are TRBV7-2 and TRBJ2-5; tentative D call: TRBD2 (6 bases). This CDR3 is CASSAQAGLRETQYF. CDR3 in DNA: TGTGCCAGCAGCGCCCAGGCGGGACTGAGGGAGACCCAGTACTTC.